A selection of T cell receptor beta chains follows, all from one sample in a study of T cell responses to AZD1222 COVID-19 vaccine. The table came from immunoSEQ multiplex PCR; TCRdb's copy has only in-frame clones and leaves some out. The table has approximately 190,000 clones, 94% seen once. The source was peripheral blood, collected on day 0 of AZD1222 vaccination. Every receptor here comes from an adult in good health. Each CDR3 is given with its conserved first and last residue. D genes are given only for firm matches. A clone size is listed for some rows: how often the clone was seen (once, few, many), or a class if it is expanded.

NA,TRBJ1-2,TRBV7-2,NA,TGTGCCAGCAGCCGCCGGGTCTTCAGTCTAGACTATGGCTACACCTTC,CASSRRVFSLDYGYTF
NA,TRBJ2-7,TRBV11-2,NA,TGTGCCAGCAGCTCCATAACACAGGGTTCCGAGCAGTACTTC,CASSSITQGSEQYF
NA,TRBJ1-1,TRBV6-5,NA,TGTGCCAGCAGATCAGGGGAGAACACTGAAGCTTTCTTT,CASRSGENTEAFF
NA,TRBJ1-1,TRBV23-1,NA,TGCGCCAGCAGTCAATCTAAACGGGACCCTTTGAACACTGAAGCTTTCTTT,CASSQSKRDPLNTEAFF
once,TRBJ1-4,TRBV5-1,NA,TGCGCCAGCAGCTTGACAGGCACTAATGAAAAACTGTTTTTT,CASSLTGTNEKLFF
NA,TRBJ1-2,TRBV5-6,NA,TGTGCCAGCAGCTTCCCTGCGGGTAGCTACACCTTC,CASSFPAGSYTF
NA,TRBJ1-6,TRBV6-5,TRBD1,TGTGCCAGCAGACCACCGGGACAGAATTCACCCCTCCACTTT,CASRPPGQNSPLHF
NA,TRBJ1-5,TRBV4-1,TRBD1,TGCGCCAGCAGCCAAGGACAGGGACCGAGCAATCAGCCCCAGCATTTT,CASSQGQGPSNQPQHF
once,TRBJ2-2,TRBV9,TRBD2,TGTGCCAGCAGCCAGCTGGCTAGCGGGAGAAACACCGGGGAGCTGTTTTTT,CASSQLASGRNTGELFF
NA,TRBJ2-1,TRBV18,TRBD2,TGTGCCAGCTCACCACCTCCGGGACTAGCGGGAGTCGGTGAGCAGTTCTTC,CASSPPPGLAGVGEQFF
NA,TRBJ2-1,TRBV7-2,TRBD2,TGTGCCAGCAGCCCCCACCCGGGAGGTCTATACAATGAGCAGTTCTTC,CASSPHPGGLYNEQFF
NA,TRBJ2-7,TRBV19,NA,TGTGCCAGTAGTACGGAGTACGAGCAGTACTTC,CASSTEYEQYF
NA,TRBJ2-1,TRBV7-3,NA,TGTGCCAGCAGCTTAACAGGGGGGGCCAATGAGCAGTTCTTC,CASSLTGGANEQFF
NA,TRBJ1-6,TRBV30,NA,TGTGCCTGGAGTTGGGGCAAGAGCTCCTATAATTCACCCCTCCACTTT,CAWSWGKSSYNSPLHF
NA,TRBJ1-5,TRBV4-1,NA,TGCGCCAGCAGCCAAGGACAGTTCCAGCCCCAGCATTTT,CASSQGQFQPQHF
NA,TRBJ1-5,TRBV30,NA,TGTGCCTTCGCTGTCGACAGGCCAAATCAGCCCCAGCATTTT,CAFAVDRPNQPQHF
NA,TRBJ2-7,TRBV5-1,TRBD1,TGCGCCAGCAGCTTTTATGGGACAGGCCTAAACGAGCAGTACTTC,CASSFYGTGLNEQYF